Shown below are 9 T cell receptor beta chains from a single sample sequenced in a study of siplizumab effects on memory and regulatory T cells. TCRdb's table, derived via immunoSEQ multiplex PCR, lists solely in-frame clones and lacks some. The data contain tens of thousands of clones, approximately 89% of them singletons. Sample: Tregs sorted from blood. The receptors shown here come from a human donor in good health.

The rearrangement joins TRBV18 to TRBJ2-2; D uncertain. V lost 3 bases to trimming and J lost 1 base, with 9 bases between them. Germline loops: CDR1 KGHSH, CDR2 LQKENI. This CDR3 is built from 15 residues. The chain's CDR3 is CASSPGSLNTGELFF. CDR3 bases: TGTGCCAGCTCACCGGGATCCCTGAACACCGGGGAGCTGTTTTTT.

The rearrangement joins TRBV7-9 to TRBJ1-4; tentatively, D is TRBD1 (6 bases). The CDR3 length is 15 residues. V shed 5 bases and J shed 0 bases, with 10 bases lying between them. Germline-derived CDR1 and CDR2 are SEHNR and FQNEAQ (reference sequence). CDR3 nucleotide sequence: TGTGCCAGCAGCACCTGGACAGCAACTAATGAAAAACTGTTTTTT. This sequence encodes CASSTWTATNEKLFF.

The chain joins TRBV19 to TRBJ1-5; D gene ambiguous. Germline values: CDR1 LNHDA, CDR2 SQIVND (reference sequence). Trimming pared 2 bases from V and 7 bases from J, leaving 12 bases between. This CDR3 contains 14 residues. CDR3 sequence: CASSIMDPGQPQHF. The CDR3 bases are TGTGCCAGTAGTATAATGGACCCGGGCCAGCCCCAGCATTTT.

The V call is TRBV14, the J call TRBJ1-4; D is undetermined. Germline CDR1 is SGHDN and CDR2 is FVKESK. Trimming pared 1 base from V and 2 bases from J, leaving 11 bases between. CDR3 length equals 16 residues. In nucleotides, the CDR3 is TGTGCCAGCAGCCAAGTGACCCGGGGTACTAATGAAAAACTGTTTTTT. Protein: CASSQVTRGTNEKLFF.

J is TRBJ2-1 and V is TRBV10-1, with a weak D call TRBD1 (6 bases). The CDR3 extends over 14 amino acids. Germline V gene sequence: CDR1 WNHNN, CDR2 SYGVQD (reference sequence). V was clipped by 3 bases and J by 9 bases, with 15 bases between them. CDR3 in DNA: TGCGCCAGCAGTGACCCCACCAGGGGCGGTGAGCAGTTCTTC. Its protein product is CASSDPTRGGEQFF.

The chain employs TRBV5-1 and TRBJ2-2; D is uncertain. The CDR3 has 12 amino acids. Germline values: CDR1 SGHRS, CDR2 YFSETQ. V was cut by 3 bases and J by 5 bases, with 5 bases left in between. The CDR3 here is CASSSWTGELFF. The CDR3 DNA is TGCGCCAGCAGCTCATGGACCGGGGAGCTGTTTTTT.

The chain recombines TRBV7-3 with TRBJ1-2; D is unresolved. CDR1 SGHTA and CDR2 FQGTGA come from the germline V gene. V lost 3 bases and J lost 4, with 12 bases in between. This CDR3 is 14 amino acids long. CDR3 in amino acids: CASSLNHGPYGYTF. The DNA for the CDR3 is TGTGCCAGCAGCTTGAACCACGGCCCCTATGGCTACACCTTC.

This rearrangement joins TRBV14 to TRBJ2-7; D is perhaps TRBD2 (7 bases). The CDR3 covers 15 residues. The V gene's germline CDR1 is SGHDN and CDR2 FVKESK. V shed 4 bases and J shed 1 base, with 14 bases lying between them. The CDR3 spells CASSRGGGTSYEQYF. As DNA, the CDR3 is TGTGCCAGCAGCCGAGGGGGGGGAACTTCCTACGAGCAGTACTTC.

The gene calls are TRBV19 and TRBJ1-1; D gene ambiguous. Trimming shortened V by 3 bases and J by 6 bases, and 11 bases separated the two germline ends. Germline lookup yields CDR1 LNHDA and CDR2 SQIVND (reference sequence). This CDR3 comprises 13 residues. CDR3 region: CASSIAAIAEAFF. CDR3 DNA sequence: TGTGCCAGTAGTATTGCGGCGATCGCTGAAGCTTTCTTT.